The 5 T cell receptor beta chains below were found in one sample sequenced in a study of naive and memory T cell subsets. Both TRBC1 and TRBC2 were covered by a beta constant-region primer of two equimolar oligonucleotides. TCRdb used MiXCR to reprocess the UMI-ligation and nested PCR reads, holding one entry per CDR3 protein. Of under 150,000 distinct CDR3 sequences in the sample, approximately 17% were seen once. Sequenced input: naive CD4+ T cells from blood. The receptors were sampled from a human donor in good health.

Ten or more counts support this clonotype. The rearrangement uses TRBV7-2 and TRBJ2-2; D remains ambiguous. Germline V CDR1 and CDR2: SGHTA, FQGNSA. V was clipped by 8 bases and J by 4 bases, with 8 bases between them. This CDR3 region has 12 residues. CDR3 in amino acids: CASGFGTGELFF. CDR3 sequence (DNA): TGTGCCAGCGGATTCGGCACCGGGGAGCTGTTTTTT.

The table lists this clonotype with a few counts. The rearrangement uses TRBV6-5 and TRBJ1-1; no clear D gene. The CDR3 loop spans 15 amino acids. V was pared by 5 bases and J by 0 bases, with 13 bases between. The germline V gene has CDR1 MNHEY and CDR2 SVGAGI. For the CDR3, the DNA is TGTGCCAGCAGTGCCCCACGGGGTATGAACACTGAAGCTTTCTTT. Its protein is CASSAPRGMNTEAFF.

This clonotype was seen only a few times. V gene TRBV4-1 combines with J gene TRBJ2-3; TRBD1 aligns across 7 bases. Germline CDR1 and CDR2: MGHRA and YSYEKL. CDR3 size: 15 residues. With 6 bases clipped from V and 2 bases from J, the junction kept 8 bases outside the gene matches. The CDR3 sequence is CASSTVGTDTDTQYF. The CDR3 DNA sequence: TGCGCCAGCAGTACGGTGGGGACAGACACAGATACGCAGTATTTT.

This sequence joins TRBV4-3 and TRBJ2-1, with 11 bases identical to TRBD2. V was pared by 3 bases and J by 6 bases, with 4 bases of the junction left unmatched. Germline CDR1 LGHNA, CDR2 YSLEER. The CDR3 is 15 residues long. DNA of the CDR3: TGCGCCAGCAGCCAGACTAGCGGGGCCCCCAATGAGCAGTTCTTC. Translated, it gives CASSQTSGAPNEQFF.

This clonotype turned up a few times. This chain joins TRBV6-2 or TRBV6-3 and TRBJ2-5; a weak D match, TRBD2 (5 bases). The CDR3 covers 14 residues. V was clipped by 0 bases and J by 4 bases, with 9 bases between them. Per the germline V gene, CDR1 is MNHEY and CDR2 is SVGEGT. The CDR3 DNA is TGTGCCAGCAGTTACTCGTCGGGGAGAGAGACCCAGTACTTC. Its protein is CASSYSSGRETQYF.